The T cell receptor beta chain under discussion was sequenced for a study of T cell responses to AZD1222 COVID-19 vaccine. Study-wide results and limits: Unmutated variant regions are reportedly targeted by nearly half of spike-specific TCRs. Most donors were white British, females outnumbered males, and clonal diversity was possibly underestimated. Vaccine-associated CD4 TCRs ranged over spike, dominating at 160-218 and 743-854. Seropositive status at baseline applied to only five to seven AZD1222 recipients.

Sequenced by immunoSEQ multiplex PCR; TCRdb stores in-frame clones only, minus some. This repertoire shows more than 95,000 clones, around 87% found once; its top ten account for more than 9%. Germline V gene data show CDR1 as LGHDT and CDR2 as YNNKEL (reference sequence). This CDR3 comprises 14 residues. Trimming took off 4 bases at V and 5 bases at J, with 11 bases between the two ends. About this clone: Its cognate antigen is unknown.

The clonotype originates from an adult in good health. The gene calls are TRBV3-1 (or the pseudogene TRBV3-2) and TRBJ2-2, with D maybe TRBD1 (7 bases). Sample: peripheral blood, taken on day 0 of AZD1222 vaccination. As DNA, the CDR3 is TGTGCCAGCAGCCCACCAGGGGGGACCGGGGAGCTGTTTTTT. Translated: CASSPPGGTGELFF.